Below are 4 T cell receptor beta chains sequenced from a single sample in a study of blood T cell repertoires in COVID-19 (dated by TCRdb to 2020 to 2022). The library was built by means of the immunoSEQ multiplex PCR assay. Here the immuneACCESS table is served through TCRdb, limited to in-frame sequences with V and J called. Missing clones are a known gap in these copies; in checked studies unresolved V genes cover under half, and the rest lacks a known reason. In all, the sample holds around 250,000 clones, and around 82% of those were seen once. Jointly, the top ten make up roughly 3.1% of the sample. The sequenced material came from PBMCs or T cells enriched from blood (not recorded which). The receptors derive from a man in his fifties or sixties who had recovered from COVID-19.

Notes on this clone: The junction does not match germline at one end; this may be a read error. V usage is TRBV6-2 or TRBV6-3 and J usage is TRBJ1-1; 7 nucleotides line up with TRBD1. Germline V CDR1 and CDR2: MNHEY, SVGEGT. The CDR3 has 13 amino acids. CDR3: CASSFGTAAKELF. CDR3 in DNA: TGTGCCAGCAGTTTTGGGACAGCGGCTAAGGAGCTCTTT.

This chain links TRBV24-1 with TRBJ2-3; D might be TRBD2 (6 bases). Trimming took 4 bases from V and 4 from J, leaving 8 bases between them. This CDR3 has 13 amino acids. CDR1 and CDR2 (germline): KGHDR, SFDVKD. CDR3 residues: CATSDWGADTQYF. CDR3 DNA sequence: TGTGCCACCAGTGACTGGGGGGCAGATACGCAGTATTTT.

This clone was found a few times. This sequence joins TRBV7-2 and TRBJ1-1; no firm D call. CDR1 is SGHTA and CDR2 is FQGNSA in the germline V gene. Trimming removed 4 bases at V and 2 bases at J, with 14 bases between. This CDR3 comprises 15 residues. The CDR3, as DNA: TGTGCCAGCAGCTCACCCGAGGGAGTAAACACTGAAGCTTTCTTT. Translation gives CASSSPEGVNTEAFF.

The chain recombines TRBV4-2 with TRBJ2-3; 10 nucleotides line up with TRBD2. The V and J ends lost 0 bases and 9 bases, in that order; junction bases with no gene match: 9. This CDR3 contains 16 residues. Looked up from germline, CDR1 is LGHNA and CDR2 is YNFKEQ. CDR3 sequence (DNA): TGTGCCAGCAGCCAAGATCCCCCTAGCGGGGGCGGGACGCAGTATTTT. Translating it yields CASSQDPPSGGGTQYF.